This TCR beta chain was documented in a study of T-cell reconstitution after alpha-beta-depleted transplantation in children. Library preparation (for TCRbeta) was performed with unique molecular identifiers. TCRdb re-called the PCR reads through MiXCR, storing one row per CDR3 protein. This sample has 500,000 to 600,000 distinct CDR3 sequences, with around a third found just once. This CDR3 contains 12 residues. V gave up 4 bases and J gave up 3 bases, with 7 bases separating them. The germline gives CDR1 SGHAT, CDR2 FQDESV (reference sequence). This clonotype turned up a few times. The material was PBMCs from the stem cell graft donor, obtained from the stem cell graft. The rearrangement links TRBV11-1 to TRBJ2-7; the D is unclear. This receptor was obtained from a human donor who donated a stem cell graft to a child with aplastic anemia. This CDR3 reads CASSSRHYEQYF. CDR3 bases: TGTGCCAGCAGCTCCCGACACTACGAGCAGTACTTC.